This T cell receptor (beta chain) derives from a study of CD8 T cells in ankylosing spondylitis. Study-level findings and limits: Ankylosing spondylitis blood seemed to carry a telltale TCR beta motif made of seven or eight highly homologous variants. Disease-linked clones were reportedly significantly enriched in matched ankylosing spondylitis synovial fluid.

Ten or more counts support this clonotype. Antigen unknown. CDR3 length: 14 amino acids. Germline values: CDR1 SGHDT, CDR2 YYEEEE. With 3 bases clipped from V and 5 bases from J, the junction kept 5 bases outside the gene matches. It was by quantitative 5'-RACE with molecular barcodes that TCR beta libraries were made. TCRdb used MiXCR to reprocess the 5' RACE reads, holding one entry per CDR3 protein. The sample has about 460,000 distinct CDR3 sequences, 5.3% seen once. This chain links TRBV5-6 with TRBJ2-5, with TRBD2 identical over 9 bases. Sequencing was performed on blood, either unsorted or a sorted T cell fraction (not recorded which). This clonotype was obtained from a male donor with ankylosing spondylitis. CDR3 loop: CASSSLAGEETQYF. As DNA, the CDR3 is TGTGCCAGCAGCTCGTTAGCGGGAGAGGAGACCCAGTACTTC.